The clone carrying this TCR beta chain was counted between two and nine times. The ends were cut back, 5 bases at V and 8 bases at J, with 15 bases in the middle. The V gene's germline CDR1 is SGHTA and CDR2 FQGTGA. The CDR3 totals 13 residues. Use of 60 Vbeta and 13 Jbeta primers characterized the PCR. Clones were read by immunoSEQ multiplex PCR, and TCRdb kept only the in-frame ones, dropping some. This table holds 100,000 to 150,000 clones, more than 70% found once. The sample belongs to a study of cytomegalovirus exposure and HLA in healthy donors. The specimen was PBMCs. This TCR was recovered from a man in his thirties or forties in good health and CMV-seronegative. V usage is TRBV7-3 and J usage is TRBJ1-2, with unresolved D. CDR3 protein: CASSPTPSIGYTF. In nucleotides, the CDR3 is TGTGCCAGCAGCCCCACCCCGAGCATAGGCTACACCTTC.